These 16 T cell receptor beta chains share one sample of origin, sequenced in a study of Ad26.COV2.S vaccination and SARS-CoV-2 variants. This table comes from immunoSEQ multiplex PCR, and its TCRdb copy is limited to in-frame clones, with some not included. The data contain roughly 500,000 clones, 89% of them singletons. The treatment denotes: roughly 20 received Ad26.COV2.S at low or high dose, single or two shots; roughly five received placebo; per-sample allocation not given. Specimen acquisition occurred on day 63 following the initial vaccine or placebo injection. Here the sequenced sample was peripheral blood, taken in a trial of Ad26.COV2.S vaccine versus placebo. The receptor source for this set is a person aged 18-60 years who received the Ad26.COV2.S COVID-19 vaccine or a placebo.

The chain joins TRBV24-1 to TRBJ2-7; D remains unclear. CDR3 length: 11 amino acids. The germline V gene has CDR1 KGHDR and CDR2 SFDVKD. V shed 12 bases and J shed 4 bases, with 12 bases lying between them. In DNA, the CDR3 is TGTGCCCCCCCCCGCGAGTACGAGCAGTACTTC. It yields the protein CAPPREYEQYF.

This clone turned up a few times. The chain has TRBV30 and TRBJ1-1; 8 bases are shared with TRBD1. Germline V gene lookup returns CDR1 GTSNPN and CDR2 SVGIG (reference sequence). J was trimmed by 2 bases and V by 2 bases; bases with no gene match: 4. The CDR3 totals 14 residues. The CDR3 reads CAWSLGQVNTEAFF. In DNA, the CDR3 is TGTGCCTGGAGTTTGGGACAGGTCAACACTGAAGCTTTCTTT.

The rearrangement joins TRBV11-2 to TRBJ2-1, with a possible D match to TRBD2 (5 bases). V was clipped by 3 bases and J by 5 bases, with 8 bases between them. CDR1 is SGHAT and CDR2 is FQNNGV in the germline V gene. The CDR3 runs 13 residues. The CDR3 DNA sequence: TGTGCCAGCAGCTTTACCGGGAACAATGAGCAGTTCTTC. As protein: CASSFTGNNEQFF.

V and J are TRBV10-3 and TRBJ2-7; weak D call: TRBD1 (6 bases). Deletions cut 6 bases from V and 3 bases from J, with 9 bases between. Germline assignment: CDR1 ENHRY and CDR2 SYGVKD. There are 12 residues in the CDR3. CDR3 protein: CAISRTDYEQYV. Written as DNA, the CDR3 is TGTGCCATCAGCCGGACAGACTACGAGCAGTACGTC.

V and J are TRBV7-8 and TRBJ1-1; possible D gene TRBD1, 6 bases. CDR3 length: 14 amino acids. V shed 1 base and J shed 4 bases, with 10 bases lying between them. CDR1 is SGHVS and CDR2 is FQNEAQ in the germline V gene. The CDR3 loop reads CASSLGGQITEAFF. DNA of the CDR3: TGTGCCAGCAGCTTAGGCGGACAGATCACTGAAGCTTTCTTT.

The chain links TRBV6-6 to TRBJ1-2; no firm D call. The V end was cut by 6 bases, the J end by 4 bases, with 15 bases between. The CDR3 totals 14 residues. Germline CDR1 and CDR2: MNHNY and SVGAGI (reference sequence). CDR3 loop: CASSPARASYGYTF. The CDR3 nucleotides read TGTGCCAGCAGCCCAGCACGAGCAAGCTATGGCTACACCTTC.

CDR3 protein: CASSQDFGGGGNEQFF. CDR3 DNA sequence: TGTGCCAGCAGCCAAGATTTTGGGGGGGGCGGCAATGAGCAGTTCTTC. V is TRBV3-1 (or the pseudogene TRBV3-2) and J is TRBJ2-1; tentative D call: TRBD2 (7 bases). The CDR3 is 16 amino acids. The germline V gene has CDR1 LGHDT and CDR2 YNNKEL (reference sequence). The V end was cut by 0 bases, the J end by 6 bases, with 15 bases between.

The chain employs TRBV10-3 and TRBJ1-5; unclear D gene. The CDR3 consists of 16 residues. Deletions cut 6 bases from V and 5 bases from J, with 20 bases between. Germline CDR1 reads ENHRY; CDR2 reads SYGVKD. The CDR3 DNA sequence: TGTGCCATCAGCGAAGAAGGACTGGCAGCTTATCAGCCCCAGCATTTT. It yields the protein CAISEEGLAAYQPQHF.

This chain's CDR3 is CAWSAQGNTEAFF. As DNA, the CDR3 is TGTGCCTGGAGTGCCCAGGGGAACACTGAAGCTTTCTTT. The gene calls are TRBV30 and TRBJ1-1; possible D gene TRBD1, 5 bases. The V end was cut by 1 base, the J end by 1 base, with 7 bases between. The CDR3 consists of 13 residues. In germline, CDR1 is GTSNPN, CDR2 SVGIG (reference sequence).

The chain recombines TRBV5-1 with TRBJ1-1; 12 bases line up with TRBD1. This CDR3 comprises 16 residues. The germline gives CDR1 SGHRS, CDR2 YFSETQ. Trimming removed 4 bases from V and 4 bases from J; junction bases left unmatched: 8. This CDR3 reads CASSLTGTGGSTEAFF. The CDR3 DNA reads as TGCGCCAGCAGCCTTACCGGGACAGGGGGCAGCACTGAAGCTTTCTTT.

Here the CDR3 DNA reads TGTGCCAGCAGCTGGACAGGGGTCTCCTACGAGCAGTACTTC. This encodes CASSWTGVSYEQYF. The V gene is TRBV28, the J gene TRBJ2-7; 9 nucleotides agree with TRBD1. CDR1 and CDR2 (germline): MDHEN, SYDVKM. The CDR3 is 14 residues long. The junction had 3 bases not matched to a gene; V was cut back by 6 bases and J by 0 bases.

This clone was seen more than once but under ten times. Other DNA sequences within the sample encode an identical CDR3. The V and J genes are TRBV5-1 and TRBJ1-5; D is unclear. The CDR3 contains 15 residues. Germline V gene lookup returns CDR1 SGHRS and CDR2 YFSETQ. V lost 4 bases, J lost 0 bases, and 11 bases lay in between. CDR3 in DNA: TGCGCCAGCAGCCCGGACGGCAATAGCAATCAGCCCCAGCATTTT. Encoded protein: CASSPDGNSNQPQHF.

The gene calls are TRBV24-1 and TRBJ1-6; D not resolved. The length of the CDR3 is 12 residues. CDR1 is KGHDR and CDR2 is SFDVKD in the germline V gene. Trimming shortened V by 2 bases and J by 8 bases, and 3 bases separated the two germline ends. CDR3 protein: CATSDSHSPLHF. The CDR3 DNA reads as TGTGCCACCAGTGATTCCCATTCACCCCTCCACTTT.

V gene TRBV9 combines with J gene TRBJ2-2; the D gene is possibly TRBD2 (5 bases). Deletions cut 2 bases from V and 6 bases from J, with 20 bases between. CDR1 and CDR2 (germline): SGDLS, YYNGEE. This CDR3 has 17 amino acids. In DNA form, the CDR3 reads TGTGCCAGCAGCGTCGACCTTGGACTGGACTCTCCCGGGGAGCTGTTTTTT. Translating gives CASSVDLGLDSPGELFF. The entire variable domain, with the rest obtained from reference TRBV9 and TRBJ2-2, is as follows: DSGVTQTPKHLITATGQRVTLRCSPRSGDLSVYWYQQSLDQGLQFLIQYYNGEERAKGNILERFSAQQFPDLHSELNLSSLELGDSALYFCASSVDLGLDSPGELFFGEGSRLTVL.

This chain joins TRBV13 and TRBJ1-1; tentative D call: TRBD1 (5 bases). There are 18 residues in the CDR3. V dropped 0 bases and J dropped 4 bases, with 21 bases sitting between them. Looked up from germline, CDR1 is PRHDT and CDR2 is FYEKMQ (reference sequence). CDR3 in amino acids: CASSLGLRRGGGGTEAFF. The DNA for the CDR3 is TGTGCCAGCAGCTTAGGCCTAAGGAGGGGTGGAGGCGGCACTGAAGCTTTCTTT. The variable domain in full, with the rest retrieved from reference TRBV13 and TRBJ1-1, is AAGVIQSPRHLIKEKRETATLKCYPIPRHDTVYWYQQGPGQDPQFLISFYEKMQSDKGSIPDRFSAQQFSDYHSELNMSSLELGDSALYFCASSLGLRRGGGGTEAFFGQGTRLTVV.

The rearrangement joins TRBV18 to TRBJ1-5; unclear D gene. CDR1 is KGHSH and CDR2 is LQKENI in the germline V gene. The CDR3 covers 13 residues. V shed 6 bases and J shed 4 bases, with 10 bases lying between them. In nucleotides, the CDR3 is TGTGCCAGCTCTTTTGGAAATAATCAGCCCCAGCATTTT. Protein: CASSFGNNQPQHF.